The 4 T cell receptor beta chains listed next were all sequenced from one sample in a study of beta chain features in type 1 diabetes. The entirety of the isolated RNA underwent reverse transcription, so expressed TCRB transcripts were sequenced. Sequencing was performed with immunoSEQ multiplex PCR; in TCRdb, only in-frame clones are kept and a portion is missing. The sample consists of 130,000 to 150,000 clones, under 60% of them appearing once. The sample was Tregs from blood. These receptors all come from a man younger than 35 in good health.

Concerning this clone itself: Distinct nucleotide sequences in the sample also encode this CDR3. The J gene is TRBJ1-5, the V gene TRBV28; the D is unclear. With 1 base removed from V and 3 bases from J, the gap between germline ends came to 7 bases. This CDR3 comprises 14 residues. Germline lookup yields CDR1 MDHEN and CDR2 SYDVKM. Here the CDR3 reads CASSLSGFNQPQHF. CDR3 coding DNA: TGTGCCAGCAGTTTATCGGGGTTCAATCAGCCCCAGCATTTT.

This CDR3 reads CASSQLGSSNYNEQFF. CDR3 in DNA: TGTGCCAGCAGCCAATTGGGGAGCAGCAACTACAATGAGCAGTTCTTC. The gene calls are TRBV14 and TRBJ2-1, with D possibly being TRBD2 (5 bases). The germline V gene has CDR1 SGHDN and CDR2 FVKESK. V was clipped by 2 bases and J by 3 bases, with 14 bases between them. This CDR3 region has 16 residues.

This clone has more than one count but fewer than ten. This rearrangement joins TRBV30 to TRBJ2-3; D remains ambiguous. Trimming cost V 3 bases and J 0 bases, with 10 bases left between them. The germline V gene encodes CDR1 GTSNPN and CDR2 SVGIG (reference sequence). This CDR3 comprises 14 residues. The CDR3 reads CAWRRQPSTDTQYF. The DNA for the CDR3 is TGTGCCTGGAGGAGGCAGCCTAGCACAGATACGCAGTATTTT. The whole variable domain, filled in from reference TRBV30 and TRBJ2-3, reads SQTIHQWPATLVQPVGSPLSLECTVEGTSNPNLYWYRQAAGRGLQLLFYSVGIGQISSEVPQNLSASRPQDRQFILSSKKLLLSDSGFYLCAWRRQPSTDTQYFGPGTRLTVL.

This sequence joins TRBV5-4 and TRBJ2-2; D uncertain. V was pared by 2 bases and J by 7 bases, with 3 bases between. The CDR3 is 11 residues long. The V gene's germline CDR1 is SGHNT and CDR2 YYREEE (reference sequence). CDR3: CASSFYGELFF. The CDR3 DNA sequence: TGTGCCAGCAGCTTTTACGGGGAGCTGTTTTTT.